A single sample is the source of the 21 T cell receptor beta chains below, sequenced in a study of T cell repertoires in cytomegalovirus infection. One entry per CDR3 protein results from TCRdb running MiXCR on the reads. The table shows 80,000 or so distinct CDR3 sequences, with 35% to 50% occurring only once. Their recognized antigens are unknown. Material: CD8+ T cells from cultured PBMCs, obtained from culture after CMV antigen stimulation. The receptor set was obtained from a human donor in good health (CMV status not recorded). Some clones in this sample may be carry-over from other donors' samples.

CDR3 nucleotides: TGTGCCAGTAGTAGGGGTTCCTACGAGCAGTACTTC. This gives the protein CASSRGSYEQYF. The genes are TRBV19 and TRBJ2-7; D remains unclear. This CDR3 comprises 12 residues. The germline V gene encodes CDR1 LNHDA and CDR2 SQIVND (reference sequence). V lost 4 bases and J 1 base, leaving 5 bases between the germline ends.

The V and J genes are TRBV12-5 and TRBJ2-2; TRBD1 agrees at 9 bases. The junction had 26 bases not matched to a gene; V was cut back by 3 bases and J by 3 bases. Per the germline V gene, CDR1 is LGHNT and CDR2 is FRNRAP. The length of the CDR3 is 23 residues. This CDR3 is CASGFWTLQTTGGKEWDTGELFF. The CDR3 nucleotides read TGTGCTAGTGGTTTCTGGACGCTACAGACGACAGGGGGAAAGGAATGGGACACCGGGGAGCTGTTTTTT. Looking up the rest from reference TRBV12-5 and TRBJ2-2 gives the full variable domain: DARVTQTPRHKVTEMGQEVTMRCQPILGHNTVFWYRQTMMQGLELLAYFRNRAPLDDSGMPKDRFSAEMPDATLATLKIQPSEPRDSAVYFCASGFWTLQTTGGKEWDTGELFFGEGSRLTVL.

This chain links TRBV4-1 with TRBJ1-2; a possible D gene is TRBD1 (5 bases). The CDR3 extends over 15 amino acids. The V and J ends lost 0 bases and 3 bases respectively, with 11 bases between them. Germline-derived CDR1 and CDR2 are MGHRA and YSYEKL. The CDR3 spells CASSQDRQTHYGYTF. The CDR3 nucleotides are TGCGCCAGCAGCCAAGACCGACAGACCCACTATGGCTACACCTTC.

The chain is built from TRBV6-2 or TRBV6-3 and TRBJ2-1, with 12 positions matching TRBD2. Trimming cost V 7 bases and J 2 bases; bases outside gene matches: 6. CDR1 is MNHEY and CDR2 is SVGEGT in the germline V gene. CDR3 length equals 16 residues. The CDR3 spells CASTLAGGPAYNEQFF. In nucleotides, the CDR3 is TGTGCCAGCACTCTAGCGGGGGGGCCGGCCTACAATGAGCAGTTCTTC.

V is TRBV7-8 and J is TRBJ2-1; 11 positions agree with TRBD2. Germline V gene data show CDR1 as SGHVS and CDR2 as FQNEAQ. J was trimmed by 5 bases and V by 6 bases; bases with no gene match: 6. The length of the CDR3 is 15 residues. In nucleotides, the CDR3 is TGTGCCAGCAGTTGGGAACTAGCGGGGGACAATGAGCAGTTCTTC. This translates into CASSWELAGDNEQFF.

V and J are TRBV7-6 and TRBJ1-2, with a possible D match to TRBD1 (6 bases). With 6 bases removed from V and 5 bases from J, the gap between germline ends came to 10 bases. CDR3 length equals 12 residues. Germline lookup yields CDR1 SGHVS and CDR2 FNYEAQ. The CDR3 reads CASSTRGYGYTF. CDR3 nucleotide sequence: TGTGCCAGCAGTACCAGGGGTTATGGCTACACCTTC.

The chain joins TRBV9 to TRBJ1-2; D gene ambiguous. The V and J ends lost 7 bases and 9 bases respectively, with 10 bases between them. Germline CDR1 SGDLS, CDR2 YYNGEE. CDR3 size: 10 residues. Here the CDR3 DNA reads TGTGCCAGCGGCCCTCTAAGCTACACCTTC. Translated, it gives CASGPLSYTF.

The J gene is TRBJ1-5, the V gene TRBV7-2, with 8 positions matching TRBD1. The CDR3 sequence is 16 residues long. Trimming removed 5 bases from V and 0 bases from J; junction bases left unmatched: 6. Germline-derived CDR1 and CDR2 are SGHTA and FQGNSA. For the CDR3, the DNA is TGTGCCAGCAGCCGGACAGGGATTTATAGCAATCAGCCCCAGCATTTT. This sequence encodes CASSRTGIYSNQPQHF.

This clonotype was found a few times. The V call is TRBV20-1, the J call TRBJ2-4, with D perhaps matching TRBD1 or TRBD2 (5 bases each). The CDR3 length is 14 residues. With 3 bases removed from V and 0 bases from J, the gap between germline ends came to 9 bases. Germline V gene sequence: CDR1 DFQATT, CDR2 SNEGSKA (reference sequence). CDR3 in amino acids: CSASMGVAKNIQYF. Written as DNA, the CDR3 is TGCAGTGCTAGTATGGGGGTAGCCAAAAACATTCAGTACTTC.

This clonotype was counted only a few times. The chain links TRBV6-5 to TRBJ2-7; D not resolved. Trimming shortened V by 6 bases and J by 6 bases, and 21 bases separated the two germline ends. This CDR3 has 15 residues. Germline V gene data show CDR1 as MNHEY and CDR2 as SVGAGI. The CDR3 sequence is CASSLYRDNLAEQYF. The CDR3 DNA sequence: TGTGCCAGCAGCCTTTACCGCGACAATCTTGCCGAGCAGTACTTC.

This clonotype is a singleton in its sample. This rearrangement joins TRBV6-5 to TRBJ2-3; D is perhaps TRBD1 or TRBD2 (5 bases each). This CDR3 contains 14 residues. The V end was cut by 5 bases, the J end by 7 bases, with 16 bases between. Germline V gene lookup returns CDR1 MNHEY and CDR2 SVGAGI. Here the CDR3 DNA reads TGTGCCAGCAGTGGACTGGGGCCTCCCAATACGCAGTATTTT. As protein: CASSGLGPPNTQYF.

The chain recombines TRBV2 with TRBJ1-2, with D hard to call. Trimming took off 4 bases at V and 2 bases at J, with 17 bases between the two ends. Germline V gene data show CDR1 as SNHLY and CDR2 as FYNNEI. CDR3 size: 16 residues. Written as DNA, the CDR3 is TGTGCCAGCAGTGTCGAATTGGACCGCCTCAACTATGGCTACACCTTC. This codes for CASSVELDRLNYGYTF.

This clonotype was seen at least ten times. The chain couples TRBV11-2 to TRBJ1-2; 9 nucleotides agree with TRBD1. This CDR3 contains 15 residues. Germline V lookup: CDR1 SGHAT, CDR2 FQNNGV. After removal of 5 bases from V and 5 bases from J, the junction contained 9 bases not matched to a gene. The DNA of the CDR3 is TGTGCCAGCAGCCTGGGACAGGGAGGGCGTTATGGCTACACCTTC. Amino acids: CASSLGQGGRYGYTF.

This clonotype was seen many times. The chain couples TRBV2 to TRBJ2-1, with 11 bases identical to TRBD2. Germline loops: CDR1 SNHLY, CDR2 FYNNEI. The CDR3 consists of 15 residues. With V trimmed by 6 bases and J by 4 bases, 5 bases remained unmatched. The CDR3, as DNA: TGTGCCAGCAGAGAGACTAGCGGGGAATACAATGAGCAGTTCTTC. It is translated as CASRETSGEYNEQFF.

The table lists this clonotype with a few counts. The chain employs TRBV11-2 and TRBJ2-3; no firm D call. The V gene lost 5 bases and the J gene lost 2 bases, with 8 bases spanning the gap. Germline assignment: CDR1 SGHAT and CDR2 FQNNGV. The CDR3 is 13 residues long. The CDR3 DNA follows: TGTGCCAGCAGCCAGCGATTCACAGATACGCAGTATTTT. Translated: CASSQRFTDTQYF.

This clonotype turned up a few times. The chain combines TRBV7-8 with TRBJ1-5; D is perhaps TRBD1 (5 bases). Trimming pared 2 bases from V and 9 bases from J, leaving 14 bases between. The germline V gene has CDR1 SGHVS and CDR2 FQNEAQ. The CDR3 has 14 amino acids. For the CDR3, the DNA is TGTGCCAGCAGCTTATTGGGGGGTCTCCGGCCCCAGCATTTT. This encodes CASSLLGGLRPQHF. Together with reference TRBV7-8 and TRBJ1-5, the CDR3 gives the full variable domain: GAGVSQSPRYKVAKRGQDVALRCDPISGHVSLFWYQQALGQGPEFLTYFQNEAQLDKSGLPSDRFFAERPEGSVSTLKIQRTQQEDSAVYLCASSLLGGLRPQHFGDGTRLSIL.

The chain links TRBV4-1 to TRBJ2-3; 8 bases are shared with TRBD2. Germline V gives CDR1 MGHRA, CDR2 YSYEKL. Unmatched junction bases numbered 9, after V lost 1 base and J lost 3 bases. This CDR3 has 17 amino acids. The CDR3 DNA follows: TGCGCCAGCAGCCAAGGAGCGGGGGAGGTTCGGACAGATACGCAGTATTTT. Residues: CASSQGAGEVRTDTQYF.

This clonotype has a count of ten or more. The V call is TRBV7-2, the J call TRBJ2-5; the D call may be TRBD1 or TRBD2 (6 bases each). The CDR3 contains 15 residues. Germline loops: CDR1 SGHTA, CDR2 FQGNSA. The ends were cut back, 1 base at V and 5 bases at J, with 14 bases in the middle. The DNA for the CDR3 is TGTGCCAGCAGCTTAGGGGGGGCGAAGTACGAGACCCAGTACTTC. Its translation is CASSLGGAKYETQYF.

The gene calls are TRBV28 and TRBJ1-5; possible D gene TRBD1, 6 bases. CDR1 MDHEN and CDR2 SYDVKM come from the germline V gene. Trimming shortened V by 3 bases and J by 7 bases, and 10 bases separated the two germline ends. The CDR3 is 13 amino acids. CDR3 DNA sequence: TGTGCCAGCAGTTTGGGGGGCCGCCAGCCCCAGCATTTT. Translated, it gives CASSLGGRQPQHF.

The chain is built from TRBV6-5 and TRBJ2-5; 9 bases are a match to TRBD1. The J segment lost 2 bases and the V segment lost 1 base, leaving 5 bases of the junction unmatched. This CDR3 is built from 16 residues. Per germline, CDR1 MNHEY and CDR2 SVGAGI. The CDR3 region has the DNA TGTGCCAGCAGTTACTTGGGACAGGGAGTGCAAGAGACCCAGTACTTC. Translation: CASSYLGQGVQETQYF.

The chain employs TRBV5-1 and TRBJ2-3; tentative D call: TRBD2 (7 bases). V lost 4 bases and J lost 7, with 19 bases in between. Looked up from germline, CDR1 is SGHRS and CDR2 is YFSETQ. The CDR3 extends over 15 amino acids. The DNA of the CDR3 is TGCGCCAGCAGCCCCTCGGGGGGCCCGGTTCATACGCAGTATTTT. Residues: CASSPSGGPVHTQYF.